The rows below give T cell receptor beta chains drawn from one sample of a study of shared clonotypes between healthy human individuals. Sequenced by immunoSEQ multiplex PCR; TCRdb stores in-frame clones only, minus some. The data hold fewer than 850,000 clones, with around 90% observed a single time. Material for sequencing was memory CD8+ T cells from PBMCs. The receptors originated from a man aged 18 to 30 in good health. Some clones in this sample may be carry-over from other donors' samples. Both conserved end residues are part of each CDR3. A D gene is named only where the DNA matches it firmly. Clone size is shown for a subset of rows, as once, few, many or a class of expanded clone.

d_gene	v_gene	j_gene	abundance	len	CDR3aa	CDR3nt
NA	TRBV9	TRBJ2-7	few	13	CASSVFLSSEQYF	TGTGCCAGCAGCGTATTTCTCTCTAGCGAGCAGTACTTC
NA	TRBV4-1	TRBJ2-6	NA	14	CASSLSRGANVLTF	TGCGCCAGCAGCCTCTCACGGGGGGCCAACGTCCTGACTTTC
TRBD1	TRBV7-9	TRBJ2-1	NA	16	CASSPETGGRGDEQFF	TGTGCCAGCAGCCCGGAAACAGGGGGCCGCGGCGATGAGCAGTTCTTC
NA	TRBV27	TRBJ1-1	once	14	CASSPDTGFPEAFF	TGTGCCAGCAGTCCAGACACAGGGTTCCCTGAAGCTTTCTTT
NA	TRBV7-9	TRBJ1-2	NA	11	CASTPGGGYTF	TGTGCCAGCACCCCGGGGGGAGGCTACACCTTC
NA	TRBV5-6	TRBJ1-2	NA	13	CASRTQGNYGYTF	TGTGCCAGCAGAACACAGGGTAACTATGGCTACACCTTC
TRBD2	TRBV7-9	TRBJ2-3	NA	14	CASSRSGSQDTQYF	TGTGCCAGCAGTCGTAGCGGGTCTCAAGATACGCAGTATTTT
NA	TRBV28	TRBJ1-5	NA	14	CACHGGYSNQPQHF	TGTGCCTGCCACGGGGGATATAGCAATCAGCCCCAGCATTTT
TRBD2	TRBV13	TRBJ2-6	NA	19	CASSLEGLAVGSGANVLTF	TGTGCCAGCAGCTTAGAGGGACTAGCGGTAGGCTCTGGGGCCAACGTCCTGACTTTC
NA	TRBV6-5	TRBJ1-1	NA	14	CASWDGRGHTEAFF	TGTGCCAGCTGGGACGGCCGAGGGCACACTGAAGCTTTCTTT
TRBD2	TRBV6-6	TRBJ2-7	NA	15	CASSYSTSPASEQYF	TGTGCCAGCAGTTACTCGACTAGCCCCGCGTCTGAGCAGTACTTC
TRBD1	TRBV10-3	TRBJ1-2	NA	15	CAIRSDRENIYGYTF	TGTGCCATCAGATCGGACAGGGAAAATATCTATGGCTACACCTTC
TRBD1	TRBV2	TRBJ2-2	NA	17	CASSEATGQSNTGELFF	TGTGCCAGCAGTGAAGCAACGGGACAGTCAAACACCGGGGAGCTGTTTTTT
TRBD1	TRBV6-5	TRBJ1-1	once	14	CASSDRGRNTEAFF	TGTGCCAGCAGTGACAGGGGGCGGAACACTGAAGCTTTCTTT
TRBD2	TRBV11-2	TRBJ2-7	NA	14	CASSLTSGSNEQYF	TGTGCCAGCAGCTTAACTAGCGGGAGCAACGAGCAGTACTTC
NA	TRBV4-2	TRBJ2-7	NA	15	CASSQDRGGLYEQYF	TGTGCCAGCAGCCAAGATCGAGGGGGACTCTACGAGCAGTACTTC
NA	TRBV19	TRBJ1-1	NA	15	CASSIDDGHNTEAFF	TGTGCCAGTAGTATAGATGACGGACATAACACTGAAGCTTTCTTT
TRBD1	TRBV28	TRBJ1-1	NA	14	CASGKTGRFTEAFF	TGTGCCAGCGGGAAGACAGGGAGGTTCACTGAAGCTTTCTTT
TRBD1	TRBV9	TRBJ2-7	NA	15	CASSVGGQGAHEQYF	TGTGCCAGCAGCGTAGGGGGACAGGGGGCCCACGAGCAGTACTTC
NA	TRBV29-1	TRBJ2-3	NA	14	CSVVGGGWTDTQYF	TGCAGCGTTGTAGGGGGAGGATGGACAGATACGCAGTATTTT
TRBD2	TRBV29-1	TRBJ2-5	NA	14	CSTRQAGVRETQYF	TGCAGCACCCGACAAGCGGGAGTTCGAGAGACCCAGTACTTC
NA	TRBV6-5	TRBJ2-7	NA	11	CASTVTYEQYF	TGTGCCAGCACCGTAACCTACGAGCAGTACTTC
NA	TRBV7-9	TRBJ2-1	NA	12	CASSSTSSEQFF	TGTGCCAGCAGCTCGACCTCTAGTGAGCAGTTCTTC
NA	TRBV15	TRBJ1-1	NA	16	CATSSPPPTLNTEAFF	TGTGCCACCAGCAGCCCACCCCCGACACTCAACACTGAAGCTTTCTTT
NA	TRBV9	TRBJ2-1	NA	12	CASSVNQNEQFF	TGTGCCAGCAGCGTAAATCAGAATGAGCAGTTCTTC
NA	TRBV19	TRBJ2-7	NA	11	CASSIGGEQYF	TGTGCCAGTAGTATTGGGGGCGAGCAGTACTTC
NA	TRBV2	TRBJ2-1	NA	19	CASSDQGTYHLISYNEQFF	TGTGCCAGCAGTGATCAGGGGACCTACCACCTCATCTCCTACAATGAGCAGTTCTTC
NA	TRBV9	TRBJ2-3	NA	16	CASSVGGRTSTDTQYF	TGTGCCAGCAGCGTAGGGGGCAGAACTAGCACAGATACGCAGTATTTT
NA	TRBV11-1	TRBJ2-3	NA	17	CASSSSGHLASTDTQYF	TGTGCCAGCAGCTCGTCGGGACACCTTGCTAGCACAGATACGCAGTATTTT
NA	TRBV5-6	TRBJ1-1	NA	12	CASSSWAVGMIF	TGTGCCAGCAGCTCCTGGGCAGTTGGAATGATCTTT
TRBD2	TRBV7-6	TRBJ2-5	NA	15	CASSFTAGVAETQYF	TGTGCCAGCAGCTTTACAGCGGGAGTGGCGGAGACCCAGTACTTC
NA	TRBV6-5	TRBJ2-7	NA	16	CASSYSTGGMTYEQYF	TGTGCCAGCAGTTACTCAACCGGGGGAATGACCTACGAGCAGTACTTC
NA	TRBV27	TRBJ1-1	NA	15	CASSTRDTQNTEAFF	TGTGCCAGCAGTACCCGGGACACCCAGAACACTGAAGCTTTCTTT
TRBD1	TRBV4-1	TRBJ1-3	NA	15	CASSQWDRDGNTIYF	TGCGCCAGCAGCCAATGGGACAGGGACGGAAACACCATATATTTT
NA	TRBV5-6	TRBJ1-1	NA	17	CASSINLRASLDTEAFF	TGTGCCAGCAGCATTAATCTCAGGGCCTCTTTGGACACTGAAGCTTTCTTT
NA	TRBV10-3	TRBJ1-2	NA	14	CAISGGEVSLGYTF	TGTGCCATCAGTGGGGGAGAGGTTTCCTTGGGCTACACCTTC
TRBD1	TRBV6-5	TRBJ2-7	NA	15	CASSETQGADYEQYF	TGTGCCAGCAGCGAGACACAGGGGGCCGACTACGAGCAGTACTTC
NA	TRBV5-1	TRBJ1-1	NA	14	CASSLRDTNTEAFF	TGCGCCAGCAGCCTCCGGGACACCAACACTGAAGCTTTCTTT
NA	TRBV14	TRBJ2-7	NA	12	CASSYGGNEQYF	TGTGCCAGCAGCTATGGAGGCAACGAGCAGTACTTC
NA	TRBV27	TRBJ2-7	NA	14	CASSTTELTYEQYF	TGTGCCAGCAGTACGACAGAACTTACCTACGAGCAGTACTTC